These 6 T cell receptor beta chains originate from one sample sequenced in a study of control samples from healthy donors and cancer patients. Assay used: immunoSEQ multiplex PCR; TCRdb lists only in-frame clones, some missing. The sample shows tens of thousands of clones, roughly 82% of them seen only once. What was sequenced was PBMCs. Every receptor here comes from a woman in her 50s with lung cancer.

The chain combines TRBV3-1 (or the pseudogene TRBV3-2) with TRBJ2-5; D ambiguous. V shed 8 bases and J shed 4 bases, with 14 bases lying between them. CDR3 length equals 13 residues. From germline, CDR1 is LGHDT and CDR2 YNNKEL (reference sequence). DNA for the CDR3: TGTGCCAGCCTACTAAAGTTTGGAGAGACCCAGTACTTC. Its protein is CASLLKFGETQYF.

The J gene is TRBJ1-2, the V gene TRBV9; D ambiguous. The V end was cut by 0 bases, the J end by 4 bases, with 13 bases between. Germline assignment: CDR1 SGDLS and CDR2 YYNGEE. This CDR3 is built from 15 residues. The CDR3: CASSVDPTLFYGYTF. The CDR3 nucleotides read TGTGCCAGCAGCGTAGATCCCACACTTTTCTATGGCTACACCTTC.

V is TRBV10-2 and J is TRBJ1-1, with D hard to call. Germline CDR1 and CDR2: WSHSY and SAAADI. The CDR3 consists of 11 residues. The V gene lost 6 bases and the J gene lost 4 bases, with 6 bases spanning the gap. The CDR3: CASSIRTEAFF. CDR3 DNA: TGCGCCAGCAGCATACGCACTGAAGCTTTCTTT.

The chain combines TRBV18 with TRBJ2-7; 7 bases are a match to TRBD1. The CDR3 covers 14 residues. The V gene's germline CDR1 is KGHSH and CDR2 LQKENI. The junction had 5 bases not matched to a gene; V was cut back by 3 bases and J by 3 bases. CDR3 loop: CASSPPGQSYEQYF. The CDR3 DNA reads as TGTGCCAGCTCACCCCCGGGACAGAGCTACGAGCAGTACTTC.

V is TRBV25-1 and J is TRBJ2-4; 9 bases align to TRBD1. Looked up from germline, CDR1 is MGHDK and CDR2 is SYGVNS. The CDR3 length is 16 residues. The V segment lost 2 bases and the J segment 0 bases; nucleotides outside the gene matches: 2. The CDR3: CASSEADRGAKNIQYF. DNA of the CDR3: TGTGCCAGCAGTGAAGCGGACAGGGGAGCCAAAAACATTCAGTACTTC. The full variable domain, its missing parts supplied by reference TRBV25-1 and TRBJ2-4, is EADIYQTPRYLVIGTGKKITLECSQTMGHDKMYWYQQDPGMELHLIHYSYGVNSTEKGDLSSESTVSRIRTEHFPLTLESARPSHTSQYLCASSEADRGAKNIQYFGAGTRLSVL.

The rearrangement joins TRBV27 to TRBJ1-1; D is ambiguous. Between the trimmed V and J ends, which lost 6 bases and 0 bases, there was a span of 2 bases. The CDR3 extends over 11 amino acids. Per germline, CDR1 MNHEY and CDR2 SMNVEV (reference sequence). The CDR3 here is CASRLNTEAFF. CDR3 DNA: TGTGCCAGCAGATTGAACACTGAAGCTTTCTTT.